The entry below describes one T cell receptor beta chain. Trimming shortened V by 1 base and J by 8 bases, and 17 bases separated the two germline ends. The CDR3 has 15 residues. In germline, CDR1 is SGHTA, CDR2 FQGNSA. This record belongs to a study of control samples from healthy donors and cancer patients. Generated by immunoSEQ multiplex PCR, the TCRdb table keeps only in-frame clones and is missing some. The data show over 10,000 clones, 85% to 95% seen once. V usage is TRBV7-2 and J usage is TRBJ1-1; perhaps TRBD1 as D (5 bases). Source material: PBMCs. This receptor was obtained from a man at least 80 years old with lung cancer. Here the CDR3 reads CASSLVLRAGGEAFF. The CDR3 DNA reads TGTGCCAGCAGCTTAGTTCTCAGGGCCGGAGGGGAAGCTTTCTTT.